The subject of this entry is one T cell receptor (beta chain). Sequencing was performed with immunoSEQ multiplex PCR; in TCRdb, only in-frame clones are kept and a portion is missing. Among about 96,000 clones, around 84% were seen once, and the ten largest hold 17%. The germline V gene has CDR1 MGHRA and CDR2 YSYEKL. CDR3 length: 16 residues. Trimming shortened V by 4 bases and J by 7 bases, and 20 bases separated the two germline ends. The source of the sample is a study of blood T cell repertoires in COVID-19. Across the whole study: The study drew acute and convalescent COVID-19 samples from the United States, Italy and Spain. The cDNA or gDNA used as material had been derived from T cells, B-cell-depleted T cells, or PBMCs.

Sequenced input: peripheral blood. This chain joins TRBV4-1 and TRBJ1-5, with a weak D call TRBD1 (5 bases). The sequence was obtained from a woman aged 60-70 years with acute or convalescent COVID-19. The DNA for the CDR3 is TGCGCCAGCAGCCCCATGACGACTGACAGAAGGCAGCCCCAGCATTTT. Its protein product is CASSPMTTDRRQPQHF.